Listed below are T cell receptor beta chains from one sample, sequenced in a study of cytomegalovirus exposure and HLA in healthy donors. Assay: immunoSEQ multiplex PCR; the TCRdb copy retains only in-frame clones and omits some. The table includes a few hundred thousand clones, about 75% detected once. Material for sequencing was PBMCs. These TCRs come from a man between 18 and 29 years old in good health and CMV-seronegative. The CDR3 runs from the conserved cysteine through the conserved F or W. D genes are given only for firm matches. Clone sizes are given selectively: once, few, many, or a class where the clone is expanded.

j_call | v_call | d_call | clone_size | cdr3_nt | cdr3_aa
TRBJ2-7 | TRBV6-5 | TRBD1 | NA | TGTGCCACAATGGGACAGTTCTACGAGCAGTACTTC | CATMGQFYEQYF
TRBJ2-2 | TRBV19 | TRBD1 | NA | TGTGCCAGTAGTATCTACACAGGGGGACCGAACACCGGGGAGCTGTTTTTT | CASSIYTGGPNTGELFF
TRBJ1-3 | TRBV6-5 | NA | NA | TGTGCCAGCAGTTACTCGTTAAACTCTGGAAACACCATATATTTT | CASSYSLNSGNTIYF
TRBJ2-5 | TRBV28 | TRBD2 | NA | TGTGCCAGCAGCCCCGGGTATTGGGGGGGGAAAGAGACCCAGTACTTC | CASSPGYWGGKETQYF
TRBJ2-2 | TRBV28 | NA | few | TGTGCCAGCAGTTTCGACAGGAGAAACACCGGGGAGCTGTTTTTT | CASSFDRRNTGELFF
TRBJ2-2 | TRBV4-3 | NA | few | TGCGCCAGCAGCCAAGTTTTTAATCCCACCGGGGAGCTGTTTTTT | CASSQVFNPTGELFF
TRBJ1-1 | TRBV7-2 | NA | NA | TGTGCCAGCAGCTTAGCATCAGGGAACACTGAAGCTTTCTTT | CASSLASGNTEAFF
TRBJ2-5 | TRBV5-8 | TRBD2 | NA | TGTGCCAGCAGGGACGCCGGACTAGCGTGGAAAGAGACCCAGTACTTC | CASRDAGLAWKETQYF
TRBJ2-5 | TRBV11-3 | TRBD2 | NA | TGTGCCAGCAGCTTAATACTAGCGGAGGGGTATTGGAGTCCCCAGTACTTC | CASSLILAEGYWSPQYF
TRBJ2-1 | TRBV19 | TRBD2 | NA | TGTGCCAGTACCCCGGGACTAGCGGGGGGATTCACCTACAATGAGCAGTTCTTC | CASTPGLAGGFTYNEQFF
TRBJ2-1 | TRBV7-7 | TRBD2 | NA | TGTGCTAGCAGCTTAGGACTAGCGGGAGGCAATGAGCAGTTCTTC | CASSLGLAGGNEQFF
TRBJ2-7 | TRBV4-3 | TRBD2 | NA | TGCGCCAGCAGTTACCGGGAGGGGTCCTACGAGCAGTACTTC | CASSYREGSYEQYF
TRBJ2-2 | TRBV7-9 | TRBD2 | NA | TGTGCCAGCAGCCCCCGACTAGCCCAGAACACCGGGGAGCTGTTTTTT | CASSPRLAQNTGELFF
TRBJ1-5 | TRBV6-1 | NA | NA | TGTGCCAGCAGGACACGGGGGGGCCAGCCCCAGCATTTT | CASRTRGGQPQHF
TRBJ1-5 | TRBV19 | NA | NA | TGTGCCAGTACCATGAGCGGATCGAATCAGCCCCAGCATTTT | CASTMSGSNQPQHF
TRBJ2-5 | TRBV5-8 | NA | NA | TGTGCCAGCAGCTTTTTGGGGGGAGAGACCCAGTACTTC | CASSFLGGETQYF
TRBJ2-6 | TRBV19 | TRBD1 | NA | TGTGCCAGTAGTAGAGGGGGCGCTGGGGCCAACGTCCTGACTTTC | CASSRGGAGANVLTF
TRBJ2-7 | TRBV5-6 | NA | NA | TGTGCCAGCAGCTTGGGTACAGGGAGAAACGAGCAGTACTTC | CASSLGTGRNEQYF
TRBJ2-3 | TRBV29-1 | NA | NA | TGCAGCGCCCAAGCGACTAGATCGGCAGATACGCAGTATTTT | CSAQATRSADTQYF
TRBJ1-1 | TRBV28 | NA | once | TGTGCCAGCAGTTTACAGGGGCCCACTGAAGCTTTCTTT | CASSLQGPTEAFF
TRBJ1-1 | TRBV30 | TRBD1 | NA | TGTGCCTGGAGTCCCGGGACAGCCGGGGCTTTCTTT | CAWSPGTAGAFF
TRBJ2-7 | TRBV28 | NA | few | TGTGCCAGCAGCTCTACTAAGTCCCAGGGATCGCGGCCCTCATACGAGCAGTACTTC | CASSSTKSQGSRPSYEQYF
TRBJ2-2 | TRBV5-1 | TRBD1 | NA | TGCGCCAGCAGCTCCTGGGGGCAGGGGGCGACCGGGGAGCTGTTTTTT | CASSSWGQGATGELFF